A selection of T cell receptor beta chains follows, all from one sample in a study of beta chain features in type 1 diabetes. TCRdb's table, derived via immunoSEQ multiplex PCR, lists solely in-frame clones and lacks some. This table holds about 240,000 clones, 25% to 35% found once. Source material: central memory CD4+ T cells from blood. Source of these receptors: a man aged 25-45 years in good health. Each CDR3 is given with its conserved first and last residue. D genes are given only for firm matches. Clone size is not always given. Where it is, it says once, few, many or a class for expanded clones.

abundance,v_gene,j_gene,d_gene,CDR3nt,CDR3aa
.,TRBV15,TRBJ2-3,TRBD1,TGTGCCACCAGCAGTCGTGACAGGGCGGATACGCAGTATTTT,CATSSRDRADTQYF
few,TRBV5-4,TRBJ2-2,TRBD1,TGTGCCAGCAGCCTTAGACAGGGCACCGGGGAGCTGTTTTTT,CASSLRQGTGELFF
.,TRBV10-3,TRBJ2-7,TRBD1,TGTGCCAGCCGCCTGACAGGGGGCAACGAGCAGTACTTC,CASRLTGGNEQYF
.,TRBV30,TRBJ2-1,TRBD1,TGTGCCTGGAGTGTACCGAGACAGGGGAAGAATGAGCAGTTCTTC,CAWSVPRQGKNEQFF
few,TRBV18,TRBJ1-1,.,TGTGCCAGCTCACCAACCAGGGACACTGAAGCTTTCTTT,CASSPTRDTEAFF
.,TRBV6-1,TRBJ2-7,.,TGTGCCAGCCGGAAGGAAGGGACGAACTACGAGCAGTACTTC,CASRKEGTNYEQYF
.,TRBV11-2,TRBJ2-3,TRBD2,TGTGCCAGCAGCCCAGGACAGGGGCTAGCGGGAGGGTATACGCAGTATTTT,CASSPGQGLAGGYTQYF
.,TRBV9,TRBJ1-5,.,TGTGCCAGCAGCGTAGACTCAGGGAATCAGCCCCAGCATTTT,CASSVDSGNQPQHF
few,TRBV6-5,TRBJ2-7,.,TGTGCCAGCAGTTACTCCGGCCAGCCGGACTACGAGCAGTACTTC,CASSYSGQPDYEQYF
.,TRBV19,TRBJ2-1,.,TGTGCCAGTAGTGAGAGCGGAGTCCCTCTCAATGAGCAGTTCTTC,CASSESGVPLNEQFF
few,TRBV29-1,TRBJ2-3,TRBD2,TGCAGCGTGAAGGGACTAGCGGACACAGATACGCAGTATTTT,CSVKGLADTDTQYF
.,TRBV18,TRBJ2-1,.,TGTGCCAGCTCACCAAGGGACGCGGGTGAGCAGTTCTTC,CASSPRDAGEQFF
.,TRBV29-1,TRBJ1-2,.,TGCAGCGTTGGGGGGTTCTATGGCTACACCTTC,CSVGGFYGYTF
few,TRBV7-2,TRBJ1-5,.,TGTGCCAGCAGCCCCCAGGGACAAACTAGCAATCAGCCCCAGCATTTT,CASSPQGQTSNQPQHF
few,TRBV30,TRBJ1-1,.,TGTGCCTGGAGTGTAAAGGGGAACACTGAAGCTTTCTTT,CAWSVKGNTEAFF
.,TRBV28,TRBJ2-6,.,TGTGCCAGCAGTTCTCCCCTCGGTGGGGCCAACGTCCTGACTTTC,CASSSPLGGANVLTF
.,TRBV5-6,TRBJ2-2,.,TGTGCCAGCAGCTCCGACTATCCCTACGGGGAGCTGTTTTTT,CASSSDYPYGELFF
few,TRBV29-1,TRBJ1-2,.,TGCAGCGTTTCCCTCCTTACCTATGGCTACACCTTC,CSVSLLTYGYTF
few,TRBV30,TRBJ2-1,TRBD2,TGTGCCTGGAGTGTAATGGACTACCGATCGGGGGGTGAGCAGTTCTTC,CAWSVMDYRSGGEQFF
.,TRBV30,TRBJ2-7,TRBD1,TGTGCCTGGGGGACAGCCTCCTACGAGCAGTACTTC,CAWGTASYEQYF
few,TRBV29-1,TRBJ1-5,TRBD1,TGCAGCTTCTCGACAGGGGCTATAGAGCCCCAGCATTTT,CSFSTGAIEPQHF
few,TRBV13,TRBJ2-1,TRBD2,TGTGCCAGCAGCTCTAGCGGGAGAAAATCCTACAATGAGCAGTTCTTC,CASSSSGRKSYNEQFF
.,TRBV9,TRBJ2-1,.,TGTGCCAGCAGCGTAGAACTTGCCGTGATCAATGAGCAGTTCTTC,CASSVELAVINEQFF
few,TRBV25-1,TRBJ1-5,TRBD1,TGTGCCAGCAGTAAGACAGGGAACAATCAGCCCCAGCATTTT,CASSKTGNNQPQHF
many,TRBV7-9,TRBJ2-1,.,TGTGCCAGCAGCTTAGTGGGCCGAGAGCAGTTCTTC,CASSLVGREQFF
few,TRBV5-1,TRBJ1-1,.,TGCGCCAGCAGCACTGGACGTCAGGCGGACACTGAAGCTTTCTTT,CASSTGRQADTEAFF
.,TRBV4-2,TRBJ2-7,.,TGTGCCAGCAGCTCCGGGCCCCGTGACGAGCAGTACTTC,CASSSGPRDEQYF
.,TRBV20-1,TRBJ2-1,TRBD1,TGCAGTGCTTCGACAGGGGATGAGCAGTTCTTC,CSASTGDEQFF
.,TRBV7-2,TRBJ2-5,.,TGTGCCAGCAGCTGGCCAACGGGCGACCAGTACTTC,CASSWPTGDQYF
few,TRBV18,TRBJ2-5,.,TGTGCCAGCTCAAGTGATTTGGGAGAGACCCAGTACTTC,CASSSDLGETQYF
.,TRBV29-1,TRBJ1-2,.,TGCAGCTGCCGGAGTGGGGATGGCTACACCTTC,CSCRSGDGYTF
few,TRBV7-2,TRBJ2-5,.,TGTGCCAGCAGCCAAGGAACGACTAGCCGGTATCAAGGGGGGACCCAGTACTTC,CASSQGTTSRYQGGTQYF
.,TRBV4-3,TRBJ2-3,.,TGCGCCAGCAGCCAAGAGGGGGTGGGGCCCCAAGGCACAGATACGCAGTATTTT,CASSQEGVGPQGTDTQYF
.,TRBV7-2,TRBJ2-1,TRBD2,TGTGCCAGCAGCTTAAGCGGGACTCGACTCTACAATGAGCAGTTCTTC,CASSLSGTRLYNEQFF
few,TRBV10-3,TRBJ1-5,.,TGTGCCATCAGTGAGTCGATGGCCGGGATCAATCAGCCCCAGCATTTT,CAISESMAGINQPQHF
.,TRBV19,TRBJ1-5,TRBD1,TGTGCCAGTAGTAGGAGACAGGGGGGCAATCAGCCCCAGCATTTT,CASSRRQGGNQPQHF
few,TRBV30,TRBJ2-7,.,TGTGCCTGGAGTGCGGCCCCTGGATCCTACGAGCAGTACTTC,CAWSAAPGSYEQYF
few,TRBV29-1,TRBJ1-4,.,TGCAGCGTTGAAGATAATTGGGCGGGGGAAAAACTGTTTTTT,CSVEDNWAGEKLFF
.,TRBV7-2,TRBJ2-1,.,TGTGCCAGCAGCTTAGAGGTTTTGACAGCAGGAAGCAATGAGCAGTTCTTC,CASSLEVLTAGSNEQFF
few,TRBV18,TRBJ1-2,.,TGTGCCAGCTCGTCTTCCTATGGCTACACCTTC,CASSSSYGYTF
many,TRBV7-2,TRBJ2-5,TRBD2,TGTGCCAGCAGCCCACGTCGACTAGCGGGGGCAGAGACCCAGTACTTC,CASSPRRLAGAETQYF
.,TRBV7-2,TRBJ2-7,.,TGTGCCAGCAGCCCGACGAGCTCCTACGAGCAGTACTTC,CASSPTSSYEQYF
.,TRBV2,TRBJ2-3,.,TGTGCCAGCAGTGAAGGCGGCTCCACAGATACGCAGTATTTT,CASSEGGSTDTQYF
few,TRBV10-3,TRBJ2-7,TRBD1,TGTGCCATCAGTACCGGGACAGACTACGAGCAGTACTTC,CAISTGTDYEQYF
.,TRBV5-1,TRBJ1-1,.,TGCGCCAGCAGCTTGGAAGTCCTAAACACTGAAGCTTTCTTT,CASSLEVLNTEAFF
.,TRBV9,TRBJ2-3,TRBD2,TGTGCCAGCAGCGTAGCTAGCGGGAGTGGAAATACGCAGTATTTT,CASSVASGSGNTQYF
few,TRBV5-6,TRBJ2-7,TRBD2,TGTGCCAGCAGCCCCAGCGGGAGCTACGAGCAGTACTTC,CASSPSGSYEQYF
.,TRBV29-1,TRBJ2-1,.,TGCAGCGTCGGACAGGGAGGGCCCTACAATGAGCAGTTCTTC,CSVGQGGPYNEQFF
.,TRBV6-4,TRBJ2-2,TRBD2,TGTGCCAGCAGCCCACTAGCGGGAGTTTCCGGGGAGCTGTTTTTT,CASSPLAGVSGELFF
once,TRBV15,TRBJ2-6,TRBD1,TGTGCCACCAGCAGGGACAGGGCTGGGGCCAACGTCCTGACTTTC,CATSRDRAGANVLTF
many,TRBV29-1,TRBJ2-7,TRBD1,TGCAGCGGATCCGGACAGGGGGCCTACGAGCAGTACTTC,CSGSGQGAYEQYF
.,TRBV9,TRBJ2-3,.,TGTGCCAGCAGCGGCCATGGGACCGGCACAGATACGCAGTATTTT,CASSGHGTGTDTQYF
few,TRBV4-3,TRBJ2-1,.,TGCGCCAGTAGATCCTACAATGAGCAGTTCTTC,CASRSYNEQFF
few,TRBV7-2,TRBJ1-1,TRBD1,TGTGCCAGCAGACCGCGGACAGGGGTGGACACTGAAGCTTTCTTT,CASRPRTGVDTEAFF
.,TRBV7-9,TRBJ2-3,.,TGTGCCAGCAGCTTAATGGGGGGCGAAGATACGCAGTATTTT,CASSLMGGEDTQYF
.,TRBV5-6,TRBJ2-5,.,TGTGCCAGCAGCCCATATGGACGAGAGACCCAGTACTTC,CASSPYGRETQYF
.,TRBV6-5,TRBJ2-2,.,TGTGCCAGCAGTTACCGACAGGGAGGGGCCGGGGAGCTGTTTTTT,CASSYRQGGAGELFF